The 25 T cell receptor beta chains below all came from one sample that was sequenced in a study of identical twins. TCRdb re-called the 5' RACE reads with MiXCR, one entry per CDR3 protein. This sample has some 460,000 distinct CDR3 sequences, with 12% to 15% found just once. This sample was also put to use in a study of yellow fever vaccine responses in identical twins.

Input material: CD4+ T cells sorted from blood. Receptors were obtained from a woman younger than 30 in good health.

This sequence joins TRBV27 and TRBJ2-5, with D perhaps TRBD1 (5 bases). Per germline, CDR1 MNHEY and CDR2 SMNVEV (reference sequence). The V and J ends lost 2 bases and 3 bases respectively, with 13 bases between them. CDR3 length: 15 amino acids. CDR3 protein: CASSLRQGWEETQYF. CDR3 nucleotide sequence: TGTGCCAGCAGTTTACGGCAGGGTTGGGAAGAGACCCAGTACTTC.

This clonotype was counted a few times. The chain joins TRBV12-3 or TRBV12-4 to TRBJ2-2; 7 positions agree with TRBD1. This CDR3 spans 13 amino acids. Unmatched junction bases numbered 6, after V lost 7 bases and J lost 7 bases. The CDR3 here is CASNRQGLGELFF. The CDR3 bases are TGTGCCAGCAACCGACAGGGTCTCGGGGAGCTGTTTTTT.

The chain recombines TRBV9 with TRBJ2-1, with TRBD2 matching 14 bases. Trimming took 0 bases from V and 10 from J; bases not matched to a gene: 12. The CDR3 has 18 amino acids. Germline V gene data show CDR1 as SGDLS and CDR2 as YYNGEE. This chain's CDR3 is CASSVEGTSGGRLGEQFF. The CDR3 DNA reads as TGTGCCAGCAGCGTAGAAGGGACTAGCGGGGGCCGACTTGGGGAGCAGTTCTTC.

This clonotype occurred many times. The V and J genes are TRBV12-3 or TRBV12-4 and TRBJ1-6; 8 bases agree with TRBD1. Trimming removed 6 bases from V and 10 bases from J; junction bases left unmatched: 5. CDR3 length equals 13 residues. The CDR3 DNA follows: TGTGCCAGCAGGGCGACAGGGGAATCACCCCTCCACTTT. Translated, it gives CASRATGESPLHF.

The chain is built from TRBV20-1 and TRBJ2-1; tentatively, D is TRBD2 (5 bases). V lost 5 bases, J lost 6 bases, and 17 bases lay in between. The CDR3 contains 14 residues. Germline CDR1 DFQATT, CDR2 SNEGSKA (reference sequence). The CDR3 loop is CSALLGGSGNEQFF. CDR3 DNA sequence: TGCAGTGCTCTACTAGGTGGCTCGGGCAATGAGCAGTTCTTC.

This chain links TRBV18 with TRBJ2-7; D is uncertain. Germline-derived CDR1 and CDR2 are KGHSH and LQKENI. This CDR3 contains 14 residues. Trimming removed 0 bases from V and 0 bases from J, with 6 bases in between. DNA for the CDR3: TGTGCCAGCTCACCACCTGCCAACTCCTACGAGCAGTACTTC. Translation: CASSPPANSYEQYF.

This sequence joins TRBV20-1 and TRBJ2-7, with TRBD1 matching over 7 bases. V lost 0 bases, J lost 4 bases, and 9 bases stayed unmatched. In germline, CDR1 is DFQATT, CDR2 SNEGSKA (reference sequence). The CDR3 consists of 15 residues. The CDR3 DNA is TGCAGTGCTAGAGATTCAAGGGGGCGACTTTACGAGCAGTACTTC. As protein: CSARDSRGRLYEQYF.

The rearrangement joins TRBV25-1 to TRBJ2-5; 9 bases are shared with TRBD1. Germline V gene lookup returns CDR1 MGHDK and CDR2 SYGVNS. V trimming: 7 bases; J trimming: 4 bases; junction bases outside the gene matches: 10. The CDR3 extends over 15 amino acids. For the CDR3, the DNA is TGTGCCAGCACCCAGGGGGGACAGGGAAGAGAGACCCAGTACTTC. Translated: CASTQGGQGRETQYF.

The chain uses TRBV10-1 and TRBJ2-7; D may be TRBD1 or TRBD2 (5 bases each). The ends were cut back, 3 bases at V and 4 bases at J, with 19 bases in the middle. The germline gives CDR1 WNHNN, CDR2 SYGVQD (reference sequence). The CDR3 contains 16 residues. CDR3 amino acids: CASSEYEEGRGYEQYF. CDR3 bases: TGCGCCAGCAGTGAATATGAAGAGGGGCGAGGGTACGAGCAGTACTTC.

The chain combines TRBV5-1 with TRBJ2-7; 7 bases line up with TRBD2. The CDR3 sequence is 16 residues long. Germline trimming cut 0 bases from V and 1 base from J; bases unmatched to any gene: 7. The germline V gene has CDR1 SGHRS and CDR2 YFSETQ. As DNA, the CDR3 is TGCGCCAGCAGCTTGGGGGCGGGAGTCCCATCCTACGAGCAGTACTTC. Translated: CASSLGAGVPSYEQYF.

This clonotype came up once. The rearrangement links TRBV5-1 to TRBJ2-1; D not certain. The CDR3 loop spans 15 amino acids. The germline V gene has CDR1 SGHRS and CDR2 YFSETQ. With 4 bases removed from V and 2 bases from J, the gap between germline ends came to 13 bases. The CDR3 here is CASSPGIGPYNEQFF. CDR3 DNA sequence: TGCGCCAGCAGCCCGGGCATCGGCCCCTACAATGAGCAGTTCTTC.

This clonotype has just a few counts. This chain joins TRBV7-9 and TRBJ2-5; TRBD2 matches at 9 bases. This CDR3 is built from 13 residues. The V gene end was trimmed by 0 bases and the J gene end by 7 bases; junction bases not matched to a gene: 0. Germline V gene sequence: CDR1 SEHNR, CDR2 FQNEAQ (reference sequence). The CDR3 nucleotides read TGTGCCAGCAGCTTAGCTAGCGGGGGGACCCAGTACTTC. As protein: CASSLASGGTQYF.

In its sample, this clonotype was seen a few times. The J gene is TRBJ2-7, the V gene TRBV20-1, with D perhaps matching TRBD1 (6 bases). V was trimmed by 5 bases and J by 1 base, leaving 18 bases between them. The CDR3 runs to 15 residues. CDR1 and CDR2 from the germline V gene are DFQATT and SNEGSKA (reference sequence). This CDR3 is CSAEPLQGRSYEQYF. CDR3 bases: TGCAGTGCTGAACCGCTGCAGGGGCGGTCCTACGAGCAGTACTTC.

This clonotype was observed a few times. The chain carries TRBV28 and TRBJ1-2, with 8 bases aligning to TRBD1. The V and J ends lost 3 bases and 10 bases, in that order; junction bases with no gene match: 7. The CDR3 sequence is 13 residues long. The germline CDR1 and CDR2 sequences are MDHEN and SYDVKM. The CDR3 protein is CASSLSGGLDYTF. The CDR3 DNA reads as TGTGCCAGCAGTTTGTCAGGGGGCCTCGACTACACCTTC.

CDR3 loop: CASSETGHTDTQYF. CDR3 in DNA: TGTGCCAGCAGTGAAACGGGCCACACAGATACGCAGTATTTT. The chain couples TRBV2 to TRBJ2-3, with D unclear. Trimming left V 2 bases short and J 2 bases short, with 8 bases between. The CDR3 extends over 14 amino acids. Germline CDR1 reads SNHLY; CDR2 reads FYNNEI.

This clonotype came up a few times. V usage is TRBV7-2 and J usage is TRBJ2-2; the match to TRBD1 covers 7 bases. This CDR3 is 16 amino acids long. The germline V gene has CDR1 SGHTA and CDR2 FQGNSA. Trimming at V came to 6 bases and at J to 2 bases, leaving 9 bases not matched to a gene. The DNA of the CDR3 is TGTGCCAGCAGTTCCGCGGCAGGGGGTAACACCGGGGAGCTGTTTTTT. It specifies CASSSAAGGNTGELFF.

This clonotype was seen more than once but under ten times. This chain joins TRBV29-1 and TRBJ2-1, with 8 positions matching TRBD1. Germline CDR1 SQVTM, CDR2 ANQGSEA. With 5 bases clipped from V and 4 bases from J, the junction kept 13 bases outside the gene matches. This CDR3 has 16 residues. CDR3 coding DNA: TGCAGCGTTCAACCCATGGACAGGGAGTTTTACAATGAGCAGTTCTTC. This gives the protein CSVQPMDREFYNEQFF.

The rearrangement links TRBV6-1 to TRBJ2-7; D possibly matches TRBD1 or TRBD2 (6 bases each). V was cut by 6 bases and J by 3 bases, with 21 bases left in between. The CDR3 is 16 amino acids. Germline CDR1 reads MNHNS; CDR2 reads SASEGT. In nucleotides, the CDR3 is TGTGCCAGCAGCCCCCCGAGTCCCGGGGGCCACTACGAGCAGTACTTC. Protein: CASSPPSPGGHYEQYF.

This clonotype was found many times. The chain uses TRBV6-2 or TRBV6-3 and TRBJ2-2, with 9 bases that match TRBD2. CDR3 length: 14 residues. The V gene end was trimmed by 6 bases and the J gene end by 6 bases; junction bases not matched to a gene: 5. Per the germline V gene, CDR1 is MNHEY and CDR2 is SVGEGT. CDR3 region: CASSVAGGPGELFF. CDR3 DNA: TGTGCCAGCAGCGTTGCGGGGGGGCCCGGGGAGCTGTTTTTT.

This clonotype was counted ten times or more. The chain carries TRBV7-3 and TRBJ2-1; D gene ambiguous. CDR1 SGHTA and CDR2 FQGTGA come from the germline V gene. V lost 0 bases to trimming and J lost 8 bases, with 8 bases between them. The CDR3 spans 13 residues. This chain's CDR3 is CASSLTNSHEQFF. The DNA of the CDR3 is TGTGCCAGCAGCTTAACGAACAGCCATGAGCAGTTCTTC.

This clonotype has a count of ten or more. The gene calls are TRBV20-1 and TRBJ2-3; unclear D gene. V was shortened by 6 bases and J by 4 bases, with 8 bases between the two germline ends. Germline V gene data show CDR1 as DFQATT and CDR2 as SNEGSKA (reference sequence). This CDR3 is 11 amino acids long. The CDR3 DNA sequence: TGCAGTGCCCCAGGTCCAGATACGCAGTATTTT. Translated, it gives CSAPGPDTQYF.

In its sample, this clonotype was seen many times. The chain employs TRBV28 and TRBJ1-4; no clear D gene. Germline values: CDR1 MDHEN, CDR2 SYDVKM. The CDR3 has 15 residues. Trimming stripped 2 bases from V and 5 bases from J, with 12 bases between. The CDR3 sequence is CASSLVSGLNEKLFF. The CDR3 DNA follows: TGTGCCAGCAGTTTAGTTTCGGGGTTAAATGAAAAACTGTTTTTT.

A single count supports this clonotype. The chain combines TRBV7-2 with TRBJ2-7, with TRBD2 identical over 13 bases. Looked up from germline, CDR1 is SGHTA and CDR2 is FQGNSA. Losses at the gene ends were 5 bases for V and 2 bases for J; bases not matched to a gene: 6. The CDR3 runs to 16 residues. The CDR3 loop is CASSRPTSGRAYEQYF. Here the CDR3 DNA reads TGTGCCAGCAGCCGACCAACTAGCGGGAGGGCCTACGAGCAGTACTTC.

This rearrangement joins TRBV20-1 to TRBJ2-1; TRBD2 matches at 11 bases. J was trimmed by 7 bases and V by 3 bases; bases with no gene match: 8. Germline CDR1 reads DFQATT; CDR2 reads SNEGSKA (reference sequence). The CDR3 extends over 15 amino acids. CDR3: CSARWIAGGRNEQFF. The CDR3 DNA sequence: TGCAGTGCTAGGTGGATAGCGGGGGGGCGGAATGAGCAGTTCTTC.

This clonotype was seen ten or more times. CDR3 nucleotides: TGCGCCAGCAGCAAAGCCACCTACAATGAGCAGTTCTTC. Amino acid sequence: CASSKATYNEQFF. This chain connects TRBV5-1 to TRBJ2-1; D is uncertain. The length of the CDR3 is 13 residues. Trimming shortened V by 4 bases and J by 2 bases, and 7 bases separated the two germline ends. Per germline, CDR1 SGHRS and CDR2 YFSETQ.